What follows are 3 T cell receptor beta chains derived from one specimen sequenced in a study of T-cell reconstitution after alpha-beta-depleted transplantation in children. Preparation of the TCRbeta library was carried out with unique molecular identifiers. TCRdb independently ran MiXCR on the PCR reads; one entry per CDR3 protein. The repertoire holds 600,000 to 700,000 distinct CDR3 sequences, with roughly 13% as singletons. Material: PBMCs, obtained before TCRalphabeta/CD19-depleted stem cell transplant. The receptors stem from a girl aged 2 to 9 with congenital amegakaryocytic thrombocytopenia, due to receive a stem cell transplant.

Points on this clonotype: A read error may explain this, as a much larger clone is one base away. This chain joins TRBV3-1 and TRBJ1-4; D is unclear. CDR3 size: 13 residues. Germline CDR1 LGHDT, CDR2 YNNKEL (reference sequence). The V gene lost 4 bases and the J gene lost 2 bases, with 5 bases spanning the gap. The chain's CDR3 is CASSRATNEKLFF. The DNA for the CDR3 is TGTGCCAGCAGCCGGGCGACTAATGAAAAACTGTTTTTT.

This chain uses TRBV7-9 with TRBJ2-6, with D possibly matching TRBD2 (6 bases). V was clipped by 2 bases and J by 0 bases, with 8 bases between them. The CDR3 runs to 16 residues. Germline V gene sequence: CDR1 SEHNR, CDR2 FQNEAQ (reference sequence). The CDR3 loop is CASSLHGSSGANVLTF. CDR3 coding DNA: TGTGCCAGCAGCTTACACGGGAGCTCTGGGGCCAACGTCCTGACTTTC.

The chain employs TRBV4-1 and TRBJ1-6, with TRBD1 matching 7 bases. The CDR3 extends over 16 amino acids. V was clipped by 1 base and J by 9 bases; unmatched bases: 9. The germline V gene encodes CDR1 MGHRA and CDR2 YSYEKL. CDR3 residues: CASSQGDRVVGSPLHF. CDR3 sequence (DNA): TGCGCCAGCAGCCAAGGAGACAGGGTAGTGGGTTCACCCCTCCACTTT.